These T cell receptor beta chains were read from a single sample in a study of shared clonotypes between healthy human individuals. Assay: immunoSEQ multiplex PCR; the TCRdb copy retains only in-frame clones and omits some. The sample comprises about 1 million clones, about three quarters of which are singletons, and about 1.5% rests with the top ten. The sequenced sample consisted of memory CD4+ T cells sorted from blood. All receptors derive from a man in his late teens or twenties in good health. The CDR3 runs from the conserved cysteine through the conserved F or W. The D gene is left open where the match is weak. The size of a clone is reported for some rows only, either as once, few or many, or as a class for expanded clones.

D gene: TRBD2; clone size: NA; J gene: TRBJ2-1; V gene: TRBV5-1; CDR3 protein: CASSLYDGGANEQFF; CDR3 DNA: TGCGCCAGCAGCTTGTACGACGGGGGGGCCAATGAGCAGTTCTTC
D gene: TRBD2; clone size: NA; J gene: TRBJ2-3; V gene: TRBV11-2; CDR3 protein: CASSPQRGGGTDTQYF; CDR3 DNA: TGTGCCAGCAGTCCCCAGCGGGGGGGCGGGACAGATACGCAGTATTTT
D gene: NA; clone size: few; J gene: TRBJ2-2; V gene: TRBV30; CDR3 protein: CAGIAGTAGTGELFF; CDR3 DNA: TGTGCCGGGATTGCCGGGACGGCGGGCACCGGGGAGCTGTTTTTT
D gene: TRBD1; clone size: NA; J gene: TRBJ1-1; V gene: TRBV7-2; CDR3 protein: CASSLVGTGQGNTEAFF; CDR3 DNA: TGTGCCAGCAGCTTAGTCGGGACAGGCCAGGGGAACACTGAAGCTTTCTTT
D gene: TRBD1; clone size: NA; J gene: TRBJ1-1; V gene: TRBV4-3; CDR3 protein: CASSQVLWTGGETEAFF; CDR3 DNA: TGCGCCAGCAGCCAAGTCCTCTGGACAGGGGGCGAAACTGAAGCTTTCTTT
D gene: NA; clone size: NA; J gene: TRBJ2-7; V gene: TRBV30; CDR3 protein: CAWSSRDGSYEQYF; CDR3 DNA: TGTGCCTGGTCCAGCCGGGACGGCTCCTACGAGCAGTACTTC
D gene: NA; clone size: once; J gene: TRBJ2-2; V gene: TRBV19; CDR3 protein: CASSLRQGTGELFF; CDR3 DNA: TGTGCCAGTAGTCTAAGACAAGGTACCGGGGAGCTGTTTTTT
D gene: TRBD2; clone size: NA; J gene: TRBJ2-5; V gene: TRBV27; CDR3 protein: CASSTGRASGTQYF; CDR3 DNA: TGTGCCAGCAGTACAGGACGGGCTAGCGGAACCCAGTACTTC
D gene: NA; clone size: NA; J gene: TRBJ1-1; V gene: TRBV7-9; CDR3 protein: CASSLIRNTEAFF; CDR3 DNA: TGTGCCAGCAGCTTAATAAGGAACACTGAAGCTTTCTTT
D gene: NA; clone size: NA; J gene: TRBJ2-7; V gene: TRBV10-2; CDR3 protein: CASSQGRLGEQYF; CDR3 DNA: TGCGCCAGCAGTCAGGGCAGGCTGGGAGAGCAGTACTTC